These T cell receptor beta chains were read from a single sample in a study of CD8+ T cells in alopecia areata. Generated by immunoSEQ multiplex PCR, the TCRdb table keeps only in-frame clones and is missing some. The table records tens of thousands of clones, over 95% of them present only once. The source material was CD8+ T cells sorted from blood, sampled at week 0. These receptors came from a human donor with alopecia areata. Both conserved end residues are part of each CDR3. The D gene is left open where the match is weak. Only part of the rows carry a size: once, few, many, or a class if the clone is expanded.

v_gene,d_gene,j_gene,abundance,CDR3aa,CDR3nt
TRBV21-1,-,TRBJ1-1,-,CASSKGPGSSELSNTEAFF,TGTGCCAGCAGCAAAGGACCGGGTTCGTCCGAGTTGAGCAACACTGAAGCTTTCTTT
TRBV7-9,-,TRBJ1-2,-,CASSDLNQGGGGYTF,TGTGCCAGCAGCGACTTGAACCAGGGTGGAGGTGGCTACACCTTC
TRBV5-6,TRBD1,TRBJ2-7,-,CASSKGQGLITFHEQYF,TGTGCCAGCAGCAAGGGACAGGGTCTTATTACGTTCCACGAGCAGTACTTC
TRBV19,TRBD1,TRBJ1-5,-,CASSWGTDGNQPQHF,TGTGCCAGTAGCTGGGGGACAGATGGCAATCAGCCCCAGCATTTT
TRBV9,TRBD2,TRBJ2-2,once,CASSVDGGSYLAGELFF,TGTGCCAGCAGCGTAGACGGCGGGAGCTATCTCGCCGGGGAGCTGTTTTTT
TRBV7-8,TRBD2,TRBJ2-7,-,CASSLTRHGTSGSAGSYEQYF,TGTGCCAGCAGCTTAACTAGACACGGGACTAGCGGGTCGGCCGGCTCCTACGAGCAGTACTTC
TRBV4-1,TRBD1,TRBJ1-4,-,CASSPLGPGTGQLRGGEKLFF,TGCGCCAGCAGCCCATTGGGTCCGGGGACAGGGCAACTTCGGGGTGGTGAAAAACTGTTTTTT
TRBV7-9,-,TRBJ2-1,-,CASSWGLTWGEQFF,TGTGCCAGCAGCTGGGGACTGACATGGGGTGAGCAGTTCTTC
TRBV29-1,TRBD2,TRBJ2-7,-,CSAVLSGGRVEQYF,TGCAGCGCCGTGTTATCGGGAGGTCGGGTCGAGCAGTACTTC
TRBV19,TRBD1,TRBJ2-3,-,CASSIRDRRTDTQYF,TGTGCCAGTAGTATCCGGGACAGACGCACAGATACGCAGTATTTT
TRBV12-5,-,TRBJ2-2,-,CASARPPGAYTGELFF,TGTGCTAGTGCTCGCCCACCCGGGGCTTACACCGGGGAGCTGTTTTTT
TRBV4-3,TRBD1,TRBJ2-7,-,CASSPGQGSTYEQYF,TGCGCCAGCAGCCCGGGACAGGGTTCAACCTACGAGCAGTACTTC
TRBV10-3,-,TRBJ1-2,-,CATNDLAINYGYTF,TGTGCCACGAACGATTTGGCTATTAACTATGGCTACACCTTC
TRBV4-3,TRBD1,TRBJ1-5,-,CASSEGTGFNQPQHF,TGCGCCAGCAGCGAAGGGACAGGGTTTAATCAGCCCCAGCATTTT
TRBV6-1,-,TRBJ2-4,-,CASSELGGGVNDIQYF,TGTGCCAGCAGTGAACTGGGGGGCGGGGTGAACGACATTCAGTACTTC
TRBV7-9,TRBD1,TRBJ2-4,once,CASSGLDRGKNIQYF,TGTGCCAGCAGCGGATTGGACAGGGGAAAAAACATTCAGTACTTC
TRBV30,-,TRBJ1-2,-,CAWSGGTAGYTF,TGTGCCTGGAGTGGCGGGACGGCTGGCTACACCTTC
TRBV12-5,-,TRBJ1-6,-,CASGPEGNNSPLHF,TGTGCTAGTGGTCCGGAGGGAAATAATTCACCCCTCCACTTT
TRBV7-9,TRBD1,TRBJ2-7,-,CASSPAGGGYEQYF,TGTGCCAGCAGCCCCGCAGGGGGCGGATACGAGCAGTACTTC
TRBV4-1,-,TRBJ1-1,-,CASGRMNTEAFF,TGCGCCAGTGGGCGTATGAACACTGAAGCTTTCTTT
TRBV6-5,-,TRBJ1-1,-,CASSYSSDRRNTEAFF,TGTGCCAGCAGTTACTCAAGCGACAGGAGGAACACTGAAGCTTTCTTT
TRBV27,-,TRBJ1-1,-,CASKSAGRAFF,TGTGCCAGCAAATCGGCGGGACGAGCTTTCTTT
TRBV5-1,TRBD2,TRBJ2-1,once,CASRALAGEYNEQFF,TGCGCCAGCAGAGCACTAGCGGGGGAGTACAATGAGCAGTTCTTC
TRBV14,TRBD1,TRBJ2-4,few,CASSQATGGAKNIQYF,TGTGCCAGCAGCCAAGCTACAGGGGGTGCCAAAAACATTCAGTACTTC
TRBV6-1,-,TRBJ1-1,-,CASSERGWGSGHPEAFF,TGTGCCAGCAGTGAAAGAGGATGGGGGTCGGGGCATCCTGAAGCTTTCTTT
TRBV30,TRBD1,TRBJ2-7,-,CACTGTGHEQYF,TGTGCCTGTACCGGGACAGGGCACGAGCAGTACTTC
TRBV27,TRBD1,TRBJ2-7,-,CASSRQGMIFYEQYF,TGTGCCAGCAGTCGACAGGGGATGATTTTCTACGAGCAGTACTTC
TRBV13,-,TRBJ2-7,-,CASSPRTAPTYEQYF,TGTGCCAGCAGCCCGCGGACAGCCCCAACCTACGAGCAGTACTTC
TRBV29-1,-,TRBJ2-1,-,CSPWVRMGTYNEQFF,TGCAGCCCCTGGGTCCGGATGGGTACATACAATGAGCAGTTCTTC
TRBV19,TRBD1,TRBJ2-7,-,CASSPDRGLSYEQYF,TGTGCCAGTAGCCCCGACAGGGGCCTCTCCTACGAGCAGTACTTC
TRBV4-1,-,TRBJ1-5,-,CASSQVGGRGGNQPQHF,TGCGCCAGCAGCCAAGTGGGGGGCAGGGGCGGGAATCAGCCCCAGCATTTT
TRBV7-9,-,TRBJ1-1,-,CASSLGGGENTEAFF,TGTGCCAGCAGCTTAGGAGGAGGGGAGAACACTGAAGCTTTCTTT
TRBV6-6,-,TRBJ2-5,-,CASSYSNFREQYF,TGTGCCAGCAGTTACTCGAATTTCCGTGAGCAGTACTTC
TRBV2,TRBD2,TRBJ2-7,-,CASSELAGSYEQYF,TGTGCCAGCAGTGAGCTAGCGGGATCCTACGAGCAGTACTTC
TRBV7-9,TRBD1,TRBJ2-7,few,CASSRTGTAYEQYF,TGTGCCAGCAGCCGAACCGGGACAGCCTACGAGCAGTACTTC
TRBV11-2,TRBD2,TRBJ2-1,-,CASRIGRGAYNEQFF,TGTGCCAGCAGGATTGGGCGGGGGGCTTACAATGAGCAGTTCTTC
TRBV27,-,TRBJ1-1,-,CASIQRGNRGNTEAFF,TGTGCCAGCATCCAGAGGGGGAATAGAGGGAACACTGAAGCTTTCTTT
TRBV15,-,TRBJ2-3,once,CATSGIAIGTDTQYF,TGTGCCACCAGCGGGATAGCTATTGGCACAGATACGCAGTATTTT
TRBV4-1,TRBD1,TRBJ1-6,-,CASSQTGVDNSPLHF,TGCGCCAGCAGCCAGACAGGGGTTGATAATTCACCCCTCCACTTT
TRBV7-2,TRBD2,TRBJ2-7,-,CASSLTSGAYEQYF,TGTGCCAGCAGCCTAACTAGCGGGGCCTACGAGCAGTACTTC
TRBV6-5,-,TRBJ2-5,-,CASSEEKTQYF,TGTGCCAGCAGTGAAGAGAAGACCCAGTACTTC
TRBV5-1,TRBD1,TRBJ1-1,-,CASSDGQGDTEAFF,TGCGCCAGCAGCGACGGACAGGGGGACACTGAAGCTTTCTTT
TRBV5-4,TRBD1,TRBJ2-7,-,CASSLGQGSYEQYF,TGTGCCAGCAGCTTGGGACAGGGAAGCTACGAGCAGTACTTC
TRBV4-1,TRBD1,TRBJ1-1,-,CASSQVPGGNTEAFF,TGCGCCAGCAGCCAAGTTCCAGGGGGGAACACTGAAGCTTTCTTT
TRBV29-1,-,TRBJ2-7,-,CSVGTVSYEQYF,TGCAGCGTTGGGACAGTATCCTACGAGCAGTACTTC
TRBV5-1,-,TRBJ1-1,-,CASSLGQGITEAFF,TGCGCCAGCAGCTTGGGGCAGGGAATAACTGAAGCTTTCTTT
TRBV12-5,TRBD2,TRBJ2-3,-,CASGPGTSGDTQYF,TGTGCTAGTGGCCCCGGGACTAGCGGGGATACGCAGTATTTT
TRBV7-8,TRBD2,TRBJ2-1,-,CASSLVAGSYNEQFF,TGTGCCAGCAGCTTAGTAGCGGGGTCCTACAATGAGCAGTTCTTC
TRBV6-5,-,TRBJ2-5,-,CASSYSGALETQYF,TGTGCCAGCAGTTACTCGGGGGCTCTCGAGACCCAGTACTTC
TRBV10-3,TRBD1,TRBJ2-5,-,CAISEFGTASPGETQYF,TGTGCCATCAGTGAGTTCGGGACAGCTAGCCCCGGGGAGACCCAGTACTTC